These 21 T cell receptor beta chains were sequenced from one sample in a study of control samples from healthy donors and cancer patients. TCRdb keeps only in-frame clones here, not all; method: immunoSEQ multiplex PCR. Of about 120,000 clones in the sample, roughly 92% were seen once. The sample comprised blood. The receptors derive from a man aged 18 to 29 in good health.

The rearrangement uses TRBV5-4 and TRBJ2-3, with D perhaps being TRBD1 or TRBD2 (5 bases each). Germline CDR1 is SGHNT and CDR2 is YYREEE (reference sequence). The CDR3 has 16 residues. The germline V and J ends were trimmed by 4 bases and 4 bases, with 19 bases remaining between them. DNA of the CDR3: TGTGCCAGCAGCACCGGGACGATAACGTTGGCAGATACGCAGTATTTT. The encoded protein is CASSTGTITLADTQYF.

J is TRBJ1-2 and V is TRBV18; 8 bases are shared with TRBD1. The CDR3 is 18 amino acids. J was trimmed by 0 bases and V by 4 bases; bases with no gene match: 13. Germline loops: CDR1 KGHSH, CDR2 LQKENI. This CDR3 reads CASSQGTGDRSANYGYTF. DNA for the CDR3: TGTGCCAGCTCACAAGGGACAGGCGACCGTTCAGCTAACTATGGCTACACCTTC.

The genes are TRBV11-2 and TRBJ2-1, with D hard to call. V was clipped by 5 bases and J by 3 bases, with 20 bases between them. Looked up from germline, CDR1 is SGHAT and CDR2 is FQNNGV. The CDR3 totals 17 residues. The CDR3 DNA reads TGTGCCAGCAGCACCCCATCGCCCGAGACCCTCTACAATGAGCAGTTCTTC. It yields the protein CASSTPSPETLYNEQFF.

The rearrangement uses TRBV19 and TRBJ1-2; D not resolved. The germline V and J ends were trimmed by 6 bases and 7 bases, with 12 bases remaining between them. The CDR3 length is 12 residues. The germline CDR1 and CDR2 sequences are LNHDA and SQIVND (reference sequence). The CDR3 sequence: CASSPPHGGYTF. CDR3 DNA sequence: TGTGCCAGTAGCCCCCCCCACGGTGGCTACACCTTC.

The gene calls are TRBV18 and TRBJ1-1; D is unresolved. The V end lost 1 base, the J end lost 3 bases, and 15 bases lay between the germline ends. Per the germline V gene, CDR1 is KGHSH and CDR2 is LQKENI. The CDR3 consists of 16 residues. The CDR3: CASSPRLSGWDTEAFF. Here the CDR3 DNA reads TGTGCCAGCTCACCACGTTTATCAGGTTGGGACACTGAAGCTTTCTTT.

This chain uses TRBV11-2 with TRBJ2-1; TRBD2 is a possible D gene (6 bases). Germline V lookup: CDR1 SGHAT, CDR2 FQNNGV. The CDR3 has 13 residues. The V and J ends lost 3 bases and 10 bases respectively, with 13 bases between them. The CDR3: CASSFQTRYEQFF. The CDR3 nucleotides read TGTGCCAGCAGCTTTCAGACTAGGTACGAGCAGTTCTTC. Supplemented by reference TRBV11-2 and TRBJ2-1, the full variable domain reads EAGVAQSPRYKIIEKRQSVAFWCNPISGHATLYWYQQILGQGPKLLIQFQNNGVVDDSQLPKDRFSAERLKGVDSTLKIQPAKLEDSAVYLCASSFQTRYEQFFGPGTRLTVL.

The chain employs TRBV19 and TRBJ1-4; unclear D gene. Germline V CDR1 and CDR2: LNHDA, SQIVND (reference sequence). The CDR3 is 13 residues long. The V end lost 11 bases, the J end lost 2 bases, and 12 bases lay between the germline ends. The CDR3 DNA reads TGTGCCCAAATGAGGTTTACTAATGAAAAACTGTTTTTT. Translating gives CAQMRFTNEKLFF.

The rearrangement joins TRBV11-1 to TRBJ1-1; D is perhaps TRBD1 (5 bases). With 5 bases removed from V and 2 bases from J, the gap between germline ends came to 18 bases. CDR1 is SGHAT, CDR2 FQDESV, per germline (reference sequence). CDR3 length: 16 residues. The CDR3 loop is CASSPIGWDLNTEAFF. As DNA, the CDR3 is TGTGCCAGCAGCCCCATAGGCTGGGACCTTAACACTGAAGCTTTCTTT.

This clone appeared once. The rearrangement joins TRBV13 to TRBJ2-5; the D gene could be TRBD1 or TRBD2 (5 bases each). Trimming stripped 5 bases from V and 1 base from J, with 14 bases between. The germline V gene has CDR1 PRHDT and CDR2 FYEKMQ (reference sequence). The length of the CDR3 is 15 residues. CDR3 in DNA: TGTGCCAGCAGCCCGGGACCGGGATTCCAAGAGACCCAGTACTTC. The encoded protein is CASSPGPGFQETQYF. Full variable domain (outside the CDR3, taken from reference TRBV13 and TRBJ2-5): AAGVIQSPRHLIKEKRETATLKCYPIPRHDTVYWYQQGPGQDPQFLISFYEKMQSDKGSIPDRFSAQQFSDYHSELNMSSLELGDSALYFCASSPGPGFQETQYFGPGTRLLVL.

The rearrangement links TRBV11-3 to TRBJ2-1; TRBD1 aligns across 7 bases. V dropped 6 bases and J dropped 10; count of bases not matched to a gene: 6. The CDR3 length is 12 residues. Germline loops: CDR1 SGHNT, CDR2 YENEEA. CDR3 in amino acids: CASSREQGEQFF. The CDR3 DNA reads TGTGCCAGCAGTCGTGAACAGGGGGAGCAGTTCTTC. The full variable domain, rest sourced from reference TRBV11-3 and TRBJ2-1, is EAGVVQSPRYKIIEKKQPVAFWCNPISGHNTLYWYLQNLGQGPELLIRYENEEAVDDSQLPKDRFSAERLKGVDSTLKIQPAELGDSAVYLCASSREQGEQFFGPGTRLTVL.

This sequence joins TRBV2 and TRBJ1-1, with 8 nucleotides matching TRBD1. The CDR3 extends over 13 amino acids. Germline CDR1 is SNHLY and CDR2 is FYNNEI. The V segment lost 8 bases and the J segment 1 base; nucleotides outside the gene matches: 3. The CDR3 DNA follows: TGTGCCAGCGGAGGACAGGGGAACACTGAAGCTTTCTTT. Encoded protein: CASGGQGNTEAFF.

The chain is built from TRBV6-6 and TRBJ1-2; tentatively, D is TRBD1 (5 bases). The CDR3 covers 12 residues. The V gene lost 6 bases and the J gene lost 10 bases, with 15 bases spanning the gap. Germline loops: CDR1 MNHNY, CDR2 SVGAGI (reference sequence). In DNA, the CDR3 is TGTGCCAGCAGCCGGAAAACGACAGACTACACCTTC. Amino acid sequence: CASSRKTTDYTF.

This sequence joins TRBV29-1 and TRBJ1-3; no reliable D call. The germline CDR1 and CDR2 sequences are SQVTM and ANQGSEA. Deletions cut 3 bases from V and 3 bases from J, with 9 bases between. The CDR3 has 13 amino acids. The CDR3 DNA is TGCAGCGTTGATGCGCGGAATGGAAACACCATATATTTT. It codes for CSVDARNGNTIYF.

The rearrangement uses TRBV29-1 and TRBJ2-2, with D possibly TRBD1 on 6 matching bases. Germline values: CDR1 SQVTM, CDR2 ANQGSEA. Between the trimmed V and J ends, which lost 6 bases and 4 bases, there was a span of 18 bases. CDR3 length: 15 amino acids. The DNA of the CDR3 is TGCAGCGTCTCGGGAACAGGGTTGCGCACCGGGGAGCTGTTTTTT. Encoded protein: CSVSGTGLRTGELFF.

This clone came up once. This chain uses TRBV7-6 with TRBJ1-5, with 7 bases matching TRBD1. V trimming: 8 bases; J trimming: 7 bases; junction bases outside the gene matches: 26. The CDR3 loop spans 19 amino acids. Germline-derived CDR1 and CDR2 are SGHVS and FNYEAQ. The CDR3 protein is CASRHPRGQRMPPGQPQHF. The CDR3 bases are TGTGCCAGCCGACACCCCCGGGGACAGAGAATGCCCCCGGGGCAGCCCCAGCATTTT.

V gene TRBV21-1 combines with J gene TRBJ1-2; the table's D call of TRBD1 was not tested on the DNA. TRBV21-1 is classified as a pseudogene. This CDR3 spans 13 amino acids. CDR3 nucleotide sequence: TGTGCCAGCAGCAAACACGCACATAATGGCTACACCTTC. Protein sequence: CASSKHAHNGYTF.

The chain's CDR3 is CASSRSGTSGSYEQYF. The CDR3 DNA sequence: TGCGCCAGCAGCCGATCCGGGACTAGCGGATCCTACGAGCAGTACTTC. The chain uses TRBV4-1 and TRBJ2-7; 11 bases line up with TRBD2. After removal of 4 bases from V and 1 base from J, the junction contained 6 bases not matched to a gene. The CDR3 loop spans 16 amino acids. Germline V gives CDR1 MGHRA, CDR2 YSYEKL.

The chain uses TRBV3-1 (or the pseudogene TRBV3-2) and TRBJ1-2, with D perhaps matching TRBD1 (6 bases). Trimming removed 2 bases from V and 4 bases from J, with 20 bases in between. The CDR3 covers 17 residues. CDR1 and CDR2 (germline): LGHDT, YNNKEL (reference sequence). The CDR3 DNA reads TGTGCCAGCAGCCAACAACACGCGACAGGAATAATCTATGGCTACACCTTC. Translating gives CASSQQHATGIIYGYTF.

The chain is built from TRBV6-5 and TRBJ1-5, with TRBD1 as a possible D gene (5 bases). Germline V lookup: CDR1 MNHEY, CDR2 SVGAGI. The CDR3 contains 15 residues. Trimming stripped 5 bases from V and 0 bases from J, with 11 bases between. The DNA for the CDR3 is TGTGCCAGCAGTCACGACAGACTTAGCAATCAGCCCCAGCATTTT. Protein sequence: CASSHDRLSNQPQHF.

The chain carries TRBV29-1 and TRBJ2-3; unclear D gene. The V end lost 4 bases, the J end lost 2 bases, and 13 bases lay between the germline ends. There are 14 residues in the CDR3. Germline V CDR1 and CDR2: SQVTM, ANQGSEA. The CDR3 coding sequence is TGCAGCGTTGGACCTCCGGCAATCACAGATACGCAGTATTTT. This gives the protein CSVGPPAITDTQYF.

This chain connects TRBV13 to TRBJ2-1, with TRBD1 as a possible D gene (6 bases). V was trimmed by 4 bases and J by 4 bases, leaving 14 bases between them. The CDR3 runs to 15 residues. Germline values: CDR1 PRHDT, CDR2 FYEKMQ (reference sequence). The CDR3 region is CASSSGPGAYNEQFF. The CDR3 DNA is TGTGCCAGCAGCTCCGGTCCAGGGGCGTACAATGAGCAGTTCTTC.